This TCR beta chain was captured by sequencing in a study of T cell responses to AZD1222 COVID-19 vaccine. CDR1 and CDR2 from the germline V gene are GTSNPN and SVGIG (reference sequence). Deletions cut 1 base from V and 2 bases from J, with 9 bases between. The CDR3 loop spans 14 amino acids. Details on this clone: Its target is unknown.

TCRdb's copy holds only in-frame clones and misses some; the assay was immunoSEQ multiplex PCR. This sample has approximately 75,000 clones, with around nine tenths found just once. Points from the study as a whole: Once two AZD1222 doses were given, Spike-specific TCR breadth and depth went up.

The TCR originated in an adult who received the AZD1222 COVID-19 vaccine. The specimen comprised peripheral blood, sampled 28 days after the second AZD1222 dose. The chain links TRBV30 to TRBJ1-3, with D tentatively TRBD1 (5 bases). The CDR3 bases are TGTGCCTGGAGTGGTGAGACAGCTGGAAACACCATATATTTT. Translation: CAWSGETAGNTIYF.